These 2 T cell receptor beta chains originate from one sample sequenced in a study of blood T cells in healthy people across ages. Alongside a J-beta primer mix, a sample-barcoded 5' primer served in a second PCR lasting about 6 to 12 cycles. TCRdb used MiXCR to reprocess the 5' RACE reads, holding one entry per CDR3 protein. Of around 1,500,000 distinct CDR3 sequences listed, roughly 27% are singletons. Input material: blood. Source of these receptors: a woman aged 25 to 39 in good health.

This clonotype was found once. One base away lies a much larger clone, so this may be a sequencing read error. This chain joins TRBV5-1 and TRBJ1-2, with D tentatively TRBD1 (6 bases). The CDR3 sequence is 15 residues long. The germline V gene has CDR1 SGHRS and CDR2 YFSETQ. DNA of the CDR3: TGCGCCCGCAGCGAGGGGGACGGGAACCTCTATGGCTACACCTTC. Translating gives CARSEGDGNLYGYTF.

This clonotype turned up a few times. The genes are TRBV14 and TRBJ2-7; D is ambiguous. V was pared by 7 bases and J by 0 bases, with 13 bases between. Germline CDR1 SGHDN, CDR2 FVKESK. CDR3 length equals 14 residues. The CDR3 DNA reads as TGTGCCAGCAACACAGCCTTACCCTCCTACGAGCAGTACTTC. Protein sequence: CASNTALPSYEQYF.